The subject of this entry is one T cell receptor beta chain. This clonotype turned up a few times. Its antigen is currently not known. No qualities accompany the bases; no much larger clone lies one base away. The sample originates from a study of response to subunit inactivated influenza vaccine (dated by TCRdb to 2017 to 2018). Regarding the study in general: Deep quantitative T cell receptor repertoire profiling was used in the study to track responses to a trivalent subunit inactivated influenza vaccine.

The paper as a whole reports these results and caveats: The authors suggested that each seasonal influenza vaccination may recruit only a limited number of new T cells.

Library creation used RT-PCR. TCRdb records Illumina HiSeq 2500 as the sequencer. In TCRdb, the public reads were trimmed at Q25 with fastp and aligned with MiXCR, with productive beta chains retained. A single entry per CDR3 protein holds the most common genes and DNA from its merged rows. Here the sample has approximately 530,000 distinct CDR3 sequences; approximately 7.1% occur a single time. The ten largest clones take up 10% to 15% of the sample. Between the V and J ends, shortened by 5 bases and 5 bases respectively, the junction contains 13 bases. For CDR1 and CDR2, the germline V gene lists SGHTA and FQGTGA. The CDR3 spans 13 residues, from the cysteine through the phenylalanine. Just the 39-base CDR3 DNA is kept, in frame starting at base 1.

The chain is encoded by TRBV7-3 joined to TRBJ2-7; TRBD1 is perhaps the D gene, given 5 matching bases. The TCR originated in a man aged 45-69 years who received an inactivated influenza vaccine. Donor details come from another sample of the same person, matched by shared clones. This sample comprised PBMCs from blood, obtained about 24 months after vaccination. The bases read TGTGCCAGCAGCCCGAAGTGGGGCGACGAGCAGTACTTC. Protein translation: CASSPKWGDEQYF.